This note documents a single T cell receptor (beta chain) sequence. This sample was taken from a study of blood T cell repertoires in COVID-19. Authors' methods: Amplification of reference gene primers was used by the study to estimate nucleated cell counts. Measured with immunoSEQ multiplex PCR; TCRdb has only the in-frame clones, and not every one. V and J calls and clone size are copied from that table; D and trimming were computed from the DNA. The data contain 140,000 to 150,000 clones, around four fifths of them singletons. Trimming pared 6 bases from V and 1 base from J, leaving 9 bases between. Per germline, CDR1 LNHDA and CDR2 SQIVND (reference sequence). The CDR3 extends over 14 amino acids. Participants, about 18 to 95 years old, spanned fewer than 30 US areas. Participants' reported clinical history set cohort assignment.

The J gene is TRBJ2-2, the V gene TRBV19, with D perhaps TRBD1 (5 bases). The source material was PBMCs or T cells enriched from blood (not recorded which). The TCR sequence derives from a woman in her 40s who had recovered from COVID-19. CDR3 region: CASRDMENTGELFF. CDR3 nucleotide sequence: TGTGCCAGTAGGGACATGGAGAACACCGGGGAGCTGTTTTTT.